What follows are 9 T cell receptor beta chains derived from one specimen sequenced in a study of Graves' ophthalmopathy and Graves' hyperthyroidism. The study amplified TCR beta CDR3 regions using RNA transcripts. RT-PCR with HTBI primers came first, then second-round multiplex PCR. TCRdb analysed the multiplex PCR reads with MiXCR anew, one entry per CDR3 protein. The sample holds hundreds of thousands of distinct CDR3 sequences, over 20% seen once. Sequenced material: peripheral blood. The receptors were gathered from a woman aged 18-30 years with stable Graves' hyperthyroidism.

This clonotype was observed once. The CDR3 nucleotides are TGTGCCAGCAGTGAGCAGGGTGTGGATTCACCCCTCCACTTT. The encoded protein is CASSEQGVDSPLHF. The rearrangement joins TRBV2 to TRBJ1-6; the D gene is possibly TRBD1 (5 bases). Trimming left V 3 bases short and J 8 bases short, with 11 bases between. Per germline, CDR1 SNHLY and CDR2 FYNNEI. The CDR3 spans 14 residues.

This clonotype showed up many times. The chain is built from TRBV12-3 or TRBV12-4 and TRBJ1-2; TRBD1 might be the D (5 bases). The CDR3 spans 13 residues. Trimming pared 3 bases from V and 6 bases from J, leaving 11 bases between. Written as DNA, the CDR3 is TGTGCCAGCAGTTTTCGACAGTTCGATGGCTACACCTTC. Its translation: CASSFRQFDGYTF.

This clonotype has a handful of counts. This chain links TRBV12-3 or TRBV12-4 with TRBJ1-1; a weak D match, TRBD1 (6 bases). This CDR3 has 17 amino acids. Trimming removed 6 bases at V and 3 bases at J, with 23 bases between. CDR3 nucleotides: TGTGCCAGCAGCCTCCCCCGGGGGGGCAAAGTTTACACTGAAGCTTTCTTT. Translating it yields CASSLPRGGKVYTEAFF.

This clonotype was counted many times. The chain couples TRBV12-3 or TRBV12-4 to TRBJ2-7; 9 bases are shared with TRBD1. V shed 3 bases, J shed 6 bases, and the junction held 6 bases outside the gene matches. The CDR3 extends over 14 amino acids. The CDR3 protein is CASSLRDRVGEQYF. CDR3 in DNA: TGTGCCAGCAGTTTGCGGGACAGGGTGGGCGAGCAGTACTTC.

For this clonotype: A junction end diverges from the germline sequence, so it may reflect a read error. CDR3 in amino acids: CASSSEGILGANVLTF. Here the CDR3 DNA reads TGTGCCAGTAGCTCCGAGGGGATTCTTGGGGCCAACGTCCTGACTTTC. V and J are TRBV7-3 and TRBJ2-6; D possibly uses TRBD1 or TRBD2 (5 bases each). Germline CDR1 reads SGHTA; CDR2 reads FQGTGA. This CDR3 has 16 residues.

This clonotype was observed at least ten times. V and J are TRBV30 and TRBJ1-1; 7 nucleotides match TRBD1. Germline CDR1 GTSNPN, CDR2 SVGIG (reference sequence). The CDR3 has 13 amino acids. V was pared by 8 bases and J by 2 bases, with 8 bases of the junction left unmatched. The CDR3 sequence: CATAGTENTEAFF. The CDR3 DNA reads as TGTGCCACCGCCGGGACAGAAAACACTGAAGCTTTCTTT.

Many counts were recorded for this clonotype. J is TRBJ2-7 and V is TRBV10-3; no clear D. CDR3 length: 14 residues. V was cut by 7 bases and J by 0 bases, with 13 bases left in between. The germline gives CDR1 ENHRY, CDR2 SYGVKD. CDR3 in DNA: TGTGCCATCACCTTAGGAAAGAGCTCCTACGAGCAGTACTTC. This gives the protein CAITLGKSSYEQYF.

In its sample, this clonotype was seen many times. The CDR3 DNA sequence: TGTGCCAGCAGTCGGGACAGGGTAAGGCAGCCCCAGCATTTT. It specifies CASSRDRVRQPQHF. V gene TRBV2 combines with J gene TRBJ1-5, with 9 bases aligning to TRBD1. J was trimmed by 7 bases and V by 5 bases; bases with no gene match: 6. Per germline, CDR1 SNHLY and CDR2 FYNNEI. The CDR3 runs to 14 residues.

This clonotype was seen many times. Written as DNA, the CDR3 is TGTGCCAGTAATCCGGGAGGGGCCTACGAGCAGTACTTC. It encodes CASNPGGAYEQYF. This chain links TRBV19 with TRBJ2-7; 8 bases fit TRBD2. The CDR3 spans 13 residues. Germline V lookup: CDR1 LNHDA, CDR2 SQIVND (reference sequence). Losses at the gene ends were 7 bases for V and 2 bases for J; bases not matched to a gene: 4.